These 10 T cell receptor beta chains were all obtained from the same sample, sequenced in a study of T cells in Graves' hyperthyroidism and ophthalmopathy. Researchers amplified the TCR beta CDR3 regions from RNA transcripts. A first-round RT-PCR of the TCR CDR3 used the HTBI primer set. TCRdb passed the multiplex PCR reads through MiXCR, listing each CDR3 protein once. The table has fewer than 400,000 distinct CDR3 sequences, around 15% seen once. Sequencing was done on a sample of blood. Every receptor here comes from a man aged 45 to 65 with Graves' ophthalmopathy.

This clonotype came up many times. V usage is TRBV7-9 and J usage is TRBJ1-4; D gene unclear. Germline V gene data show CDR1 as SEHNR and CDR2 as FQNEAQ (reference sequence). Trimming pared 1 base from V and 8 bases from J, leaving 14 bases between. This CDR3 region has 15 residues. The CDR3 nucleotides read TGTGCCAGCAGCTTAGGCGACCTCATGGGGGAAAAACTGTTTTTT. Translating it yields CASSLGDLMGEKLFF.

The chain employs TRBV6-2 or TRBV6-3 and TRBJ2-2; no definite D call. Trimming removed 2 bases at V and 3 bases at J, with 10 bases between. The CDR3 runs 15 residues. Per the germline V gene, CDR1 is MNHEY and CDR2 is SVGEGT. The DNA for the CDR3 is TGTGCCAGCAGTTACATTAATTTGGACACCGGGGAGCTGTTTTTT. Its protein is CASSYINLDTGELFF.

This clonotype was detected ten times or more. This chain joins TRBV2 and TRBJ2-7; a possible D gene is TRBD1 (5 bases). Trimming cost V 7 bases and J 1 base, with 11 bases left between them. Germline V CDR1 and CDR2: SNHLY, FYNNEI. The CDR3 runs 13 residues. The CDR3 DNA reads TGTGCCAGCACCTCGGACACGTCCTACGAGCAGTACTTC. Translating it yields CASTSDTSYEQYF.

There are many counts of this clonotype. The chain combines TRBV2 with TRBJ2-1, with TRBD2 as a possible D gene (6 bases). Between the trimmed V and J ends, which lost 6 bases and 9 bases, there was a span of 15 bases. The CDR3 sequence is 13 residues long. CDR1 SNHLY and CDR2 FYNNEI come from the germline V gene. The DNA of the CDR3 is TGTGCCAGCAGGGGGGACTTATCCCGTGAGCAGTTCTTC. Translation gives CASRGDLSREQFF.

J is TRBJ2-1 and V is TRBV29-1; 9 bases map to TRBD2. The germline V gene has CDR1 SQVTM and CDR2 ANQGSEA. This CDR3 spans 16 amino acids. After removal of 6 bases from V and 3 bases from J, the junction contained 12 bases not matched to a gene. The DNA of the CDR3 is TGCAGCGTAGGAATAGCGGGAGTTGCACACTACAATGAGCAGTTCTTC. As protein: CSVGIAGVAHYNEQFF.

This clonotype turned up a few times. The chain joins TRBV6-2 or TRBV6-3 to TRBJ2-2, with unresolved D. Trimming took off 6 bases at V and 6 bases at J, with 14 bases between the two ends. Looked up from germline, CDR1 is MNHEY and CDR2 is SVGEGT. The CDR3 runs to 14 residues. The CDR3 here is CASSSIGVPGELFF. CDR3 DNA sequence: TGTGCCAGCAGCTCTATAGGAGTCCCCGGGGAGCTGTTTTTT.

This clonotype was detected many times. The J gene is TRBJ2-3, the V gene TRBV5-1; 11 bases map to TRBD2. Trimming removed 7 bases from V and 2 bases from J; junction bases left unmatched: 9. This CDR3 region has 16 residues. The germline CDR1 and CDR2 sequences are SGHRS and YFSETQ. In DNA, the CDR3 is TGCGCCAGCTCCGAAGTGGGACTAGCGGACACAGATACGCAGTATTTT. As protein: CASSEVGLADTDTQYF.

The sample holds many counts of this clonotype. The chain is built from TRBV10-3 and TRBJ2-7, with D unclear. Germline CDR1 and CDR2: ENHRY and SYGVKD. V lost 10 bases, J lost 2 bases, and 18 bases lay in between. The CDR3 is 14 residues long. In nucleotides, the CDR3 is TGTGCCAGTCAGGATGGGGATTTGACCTACGAGCAGTACTTC. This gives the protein CASQDGDLTYEQYF.

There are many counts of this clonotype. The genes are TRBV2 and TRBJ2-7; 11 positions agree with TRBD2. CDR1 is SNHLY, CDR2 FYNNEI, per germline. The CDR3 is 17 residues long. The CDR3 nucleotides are TGTGCAACTCAGCCTGGACTAGCGGGTCTTCCCCCTGTCGAGCAGTACTTC. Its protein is CATQPGLAGLPPVEQYF.

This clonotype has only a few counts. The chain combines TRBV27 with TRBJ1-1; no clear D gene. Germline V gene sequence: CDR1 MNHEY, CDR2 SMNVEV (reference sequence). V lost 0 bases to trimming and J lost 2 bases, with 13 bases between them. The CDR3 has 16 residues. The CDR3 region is CASSLSPPRRNTEAFF. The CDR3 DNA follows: TGTGCCAGCAGTTTATCGCCCCCGCGACGAAACACTGAAGCTTTCTTT.